This T cell receptor (beta chain) was identified during a study of human T cells and chemical hapten exposure. Study-wide background: Diphenylcyclopropenone, dosed weekly to the scalp, was given to patients throughout the approximately 25-week study.

Trimming took off 3 bases at V and 4 bases at J, with 15 bases between the two ends. The germline V gene has CDR1 SGHTA and CDR2 FQGNSA. This CDR3 spans 15 amino acids. Stated time point: patch test 2, 6 weeks after DPC sensitization. Documented treatment: therapeutic diphenylcyclopropenone sensitization with weekly scalp DPC. Drawing of blood took place ahead of applying each patch test. TCRdb processed the RACE reads anew with MiXCR; each CDR3 protein has one entry. The sample holds about 73,000 distinct CDR3 sequences, 7.5% to 9.5% seen once. In its sample, this clonotype was seen a few times. No antigen is known for it. Regarding the study as a whole: Clustering by CDR3 similarity yielded significantly more large clusters from expanded TCRs than controls.

The input for sequencing was whole blood, taken in connection with sensitization to the hapten diphenylcyclopropenone (DPC). The gene calls are TRBV7-2 and TRBJ1-2; D is unresolved. The source of this sequence is a woman between 50 and 59 years old with alopecia areata. Some clones in this sample may be carry-over from other donors' samples. DNA for the CDR3: TGTGCCAGCAGCTTGGTACCCGGGCCTCTCTATGGCTACACCTTC. Its protein is CASSLVPGPLYGYTF.